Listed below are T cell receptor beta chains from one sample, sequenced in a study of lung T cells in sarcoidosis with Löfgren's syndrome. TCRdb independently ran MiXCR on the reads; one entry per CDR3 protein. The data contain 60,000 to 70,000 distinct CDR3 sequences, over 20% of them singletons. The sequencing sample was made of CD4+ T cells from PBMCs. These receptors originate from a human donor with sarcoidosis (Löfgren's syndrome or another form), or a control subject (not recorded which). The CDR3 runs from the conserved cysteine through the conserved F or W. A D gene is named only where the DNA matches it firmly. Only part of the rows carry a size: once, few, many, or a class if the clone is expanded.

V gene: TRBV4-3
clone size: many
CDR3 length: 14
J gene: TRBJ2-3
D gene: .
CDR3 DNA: TGCGCCAGCAGCCAAGAACTACGCACAGATACGCAGTATTTT
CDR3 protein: CASSQELRTDTQYF

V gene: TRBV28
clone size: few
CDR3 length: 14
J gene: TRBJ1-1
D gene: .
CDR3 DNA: TGTGCCAGCAGTCTAGGACAGCAGAACACTGAAGCTTTCTTT
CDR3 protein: CASSLGQQNTEAFF

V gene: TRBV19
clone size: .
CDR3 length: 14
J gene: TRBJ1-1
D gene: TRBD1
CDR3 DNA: TGTGCCAGTAGCACCTCGGGACAGGTCTTTGAAGCTTTCTTT
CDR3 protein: CASSTSGQVFEAFF

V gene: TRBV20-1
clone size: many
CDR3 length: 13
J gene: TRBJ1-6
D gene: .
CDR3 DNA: TGCAGTGCTATTTTCAGAGATAATTCACCCCTCCACTTT
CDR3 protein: CSAIFRDNSPLHF

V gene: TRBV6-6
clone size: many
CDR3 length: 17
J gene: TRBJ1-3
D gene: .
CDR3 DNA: TGTGCCAGCAGTTACACCACCCCAGGGTCCTCTGGAAACACCATATATTTT
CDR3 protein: CASSYTTPGSSGNTIYF

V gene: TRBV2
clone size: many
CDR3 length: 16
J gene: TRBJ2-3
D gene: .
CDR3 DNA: TGTGCCAGCCTACGGGGACTCCCGCAAGACACAGATACGCAGTATTTT
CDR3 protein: CASLRGLPQDTDTQYF

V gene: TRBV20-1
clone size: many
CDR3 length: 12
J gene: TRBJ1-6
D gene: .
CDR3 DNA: TGCAGTGCTACGACGGCCAATTCACCCCTCCACTTT
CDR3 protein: CSATTANSPLHF

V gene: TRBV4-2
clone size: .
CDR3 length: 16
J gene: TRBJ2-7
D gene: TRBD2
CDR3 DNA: TGTGCCAGCAGCCAAGATGCGTTGCGGGAGGACCACGAGCAGTACTTC
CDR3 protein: CASSQDALREDHEQYF

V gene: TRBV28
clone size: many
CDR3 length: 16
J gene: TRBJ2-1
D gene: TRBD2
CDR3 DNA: TGTGCCAGCAGTTTCCCTGGGACTAGCAGTTACAATGAGCAGTTCTTC
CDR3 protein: CASSFPGTSSYNEQFF

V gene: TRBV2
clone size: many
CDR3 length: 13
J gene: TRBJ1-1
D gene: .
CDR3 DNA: TGTGCCAGCAACCTCCAGGGGATAAGTGAAGCTTTCTTT
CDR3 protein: CASNLQGISEAFF

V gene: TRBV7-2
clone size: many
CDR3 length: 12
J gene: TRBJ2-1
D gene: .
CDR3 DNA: TGTGCCAGCAGCCGACAGTACAATGAGCAGTTCTTC
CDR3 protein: CASSRQYNEQFF

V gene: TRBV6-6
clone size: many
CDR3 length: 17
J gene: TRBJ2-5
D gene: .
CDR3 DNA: TGTGCCAGCAGTTACTCGTATAAGGTACCCGACCAAGAGACCCAGTACTTC
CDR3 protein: CASSYSYKVPDQETQYF

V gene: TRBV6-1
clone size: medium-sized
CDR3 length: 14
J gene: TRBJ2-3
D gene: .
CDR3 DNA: TGTGCCAGCAGTGAACTGGCGATCACAGATACGCAGTATTTT
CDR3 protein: CASSELAITDTQYF